These 21 T cell receptor beta chains share one sample of origin, sequenced in a study of blood T cell repertoires in COVID-19. This table comes from immunoSEQ multiplex PCR, and its TCRdb copy is limited to in-frame clones, with some not included. The table includes 270,000 or so clones, 81% detected once. Sequenced sample: peripheral blood. These receptor sequences come from a woman in her sixties with active or convalescent COVID-19.

This chain links TRBV6-6 with TRBJ1-3, with 9 nucleotides matching TRBD1. Germline assignment: CDR1 MNHNY and CDR2 SVGAGI (reference sequence). V was pared by 5 bases and J by 4 bases, with 6 bases of the junction left unmatched. This CDR3 region has 15 residues. CDR3 in DNA: TGTGCCAGCAGTACGGGGACAGGGTTCGGAAACACCATATATTTT. Amino acid sequence: CASSTGTGFGNTIYF.

The rearrangement links TRBV4-2 to TRBJ1-3, with unresolved D. This CDR3 has 11 residues. Germline CDR1 is LGHNA and CDR2 is YNFKEQ. Trimming shortened V by 4 bases and J by 4 bases, and 2 bases separated the two germline ends. The CDR3 DNA follows: TGTGCCAGCAGCCTAGGAAACACCATATATTTT. This translates into CASSLGNTIYF.

The chain is built from TRBV6-6 and TRBJ1-5, with unresolved D. The CDR3 is 13 amino acids. CDR1 is MNHNY, CDR2 SVGAGI, per germline (reference sequence). The V end lost 6 bases, the J end lost 4 bases, and 10 bases lay between the germline ends. CDR3 bases: TGTGCCAGCAGCCGCGACTGGAATCAGCCCCAGCATTTT. It encodes CASSRDWNQPQHF.

The chain carries TRBV7-2 and TRBJ2-7, with TRBD1 matching 7 bases. The germline V gene has CDR1 SGHTA and CDR2 FQGNSA. With 1 base clipped from V and 2 bases from J, the junction kept 2 bases outside the gene matches. The CDR3 loop spans 14 amino acids. Here the CDR3 reads CASSLEQGPYEQYF. The CDR3 region has the DNA TGTGCCAGCAGCTTAGAACAGGGGCCCTACGAGCAGTACTTC.

There are many counts of this clone. As DNA, the CDR3 is TGTGCCTGGAGTTCGACACAGGGCAGTCAGCCCCAGCATTTT. Its translation is CAWSSTQGSQPQHF. V and J are TRBV30 and TRBJ1-5; D possibly corresponds to TRBD1 (6 bases). The CDR3 contains 14 residues. Germline assignment: CDR1 GTSNPN and CDR2 SVGIG (reference sequence). Between the trimmed V and J ends, which lost 2 bases and 6 bases, there was a span of 14 bases.

The rearrangement joins TRBV27 to TRBJ2-7; tentatively, D is TRBD1 (5 bases). The CDR3 is 15 amino acids. Trimming cost V 4 bases and J 0 bases, with 13 bases left between them. CDR1 MNHEY and CDR2 SMNVEV come from the germline V gene (reference sequence). CDR3 region: CASSSPDRYSYEQYF. The CDR3 DNA reads TGTGCCAGCAGTTCCCCAGACAGATACTCCTACGAGCAGTACTTC.

The gene calls are TRBV5-4 and TRBJ2-7, with D possibly TRBD1 on 5 matching bases. The CDR3 covers 13 residues. Germline V gene sequence: CDR1 SGHNT, CDR2 YYREEE (reference sequence). Trimming removed 4 bases from V and 3 bases from J, with 11 bases in between. CDR3 nucleotide sequence: TGTGCCAGCAGCAAGTCAGGGTTCTACGAGCAGTACTTC. This encodes CASSKSGFYEQYF.

The gene calls are TRBV6-2 or TRBV6-3 and TRBJ1-4; TRBD1 matches 7 bases. This CDR3 is built from 16 residues. The junction had 9 bases not matched to a gene; V was cut back by 2 bases and J by 6 bases. The germline V gene has CDR1 MNHEY and CDR2 SVGEGT. Written as DNA, the CDR3 is TGTGCCAGCAGTTACGCTGTGGACAGGACCTATGAAAAACTGTTTTTT. Translation: CASSYAVDRTYEKLFF.

V and J are TRBV10-3 and TRBJ2-7, with D possibly TRBD2 on 6 matching bases. CDR1 and CDR2 (germline): ENHRY, SYGVKD. Trimming stripped 3 bases from V and 1 base from J, with 10 bases between. The CDR3 contains 14 residues. In DNA form, the CDR3 reads TGTGCCATCAGTGACAAGGCGGGGTCCTACGAGCAGTACTTC. Residues: CAISDKAGSYEQYF.

The rearrangement uses TRBV7-8 and TRBJ2-2; 9 bases are shared with TRBD1. The V and J ends lost 10 bases and 5 bases, in that order; junction bases with no gene match: 8. The germline V gene has CDR1 SGHVS and CDR2 FQNEAQ. The CDR3 contains 14 residues. CDR3 bases: TGTGCCACCACAGGGGGCGTTATAACCGGGGAGCTGTTTTTT. This sequence encodes CATTGGVITGELFF.

Only a few counts were recorded for this clone. CDR3 residues: CATSRGLGGSYEQYF. The CDR3 bases are TGTGCCACCAGCAGAGGTCTCGGGGGCTCCTACGAGCAGTACTTC. The genes are TRBV15 and TRBJ2-7; tentative D call: TRBD2 (6 bases). Trimming took 1 base from V and 0 from J, leaving 10 bases between them. There are 15 residues in the CDR3. CDR1 and CDR2 from the germline V gene are LNHNV and YYDKDF (reference sequence).

This clone was seen a handful of times. The rearrangement joins TRBV25-1 to TRBJ2-7, with D possibly matching TRBD1 (6 bases). Germline V lookup: CDR1 MGHDK, CDR2 SYGVNS. The CDR3 is 16 amino acids. V gave up 5 bases and J gave up 0 bases, with 17 bases separating them. Here the CDR3 DNA reads TGTGCCAGCAGTCGTAGAACAGGGATTTACTCCTACGAGCAGTACTTC. It specifies CASSRRTGIYSYEQYF.

The chain recombines TRBV6-6 with TRBJ2-7, with 8 positions matching TRBD2. The V gene end was trimmed by 1 base and the J gene end by 2 bases; junction bases not matched to a gene: 4. The CDR3 consists of 15 residues. Germline CDR1 MNHNY, CDR2 SVGAGI (reference sequence). This chain's CDR3 is CASSYFAGGAYEQYF. In nucleotides, the CDR3 is TGTGCCAGCAGTTACTTTGCCGGGGGGGCCTACGAGCAGTACTTC.

The rearrangement joins TRBV7-2 to TRBJ1-2; D gene uncertain. CDR3 length equals 11 residues. The V gene's germline CDR1 is SGHTA and CDR2 FQGNSA. V dropped 2 bases and J dropped 8 bases, with 6 bases sitting between them. The CDR3 nucleotides read TGTGCCAGCAGCTTACTATCGGGCTACACCTTC. Protein: CASSLLSGYTF.

The J gene is TRBJ2-5, the V gene TRBV5-1, with 7 bases fitting TRBD2. This CDR3 is built from 16 residues. The V segment lost 0 bases and the J segment 0 bases; nucleotides outside the gene matches: 5. Per germline, CDR1 SGHRS and CDR2 YFSETQ. The CDR3 is CASSLDLGGYQETQYF. DNA of the CDR3: TGCGCCAGCAGCTTGGACCTGGGGGGGTACCAAGAGACCCAGTACTTC.

V is TRBV13 and J is TRBJ2-7, with TRBD1 matching over 8 bases. The CDR3 contains 14 residues. V shed 3 bases, J shed 6 bases, and the junction held 7 bases outside the gene matches. Germline lookup yields CDR1 PRHDT and CDR2 FYEKMQ (reference sequence). The CDR3 loop reads CASSFGQGSLEQYF. The CDR3 nucleotides are TGTGCCAGCAGCTTCGGACAGGGTAGCCTCGAGCAGTACTTC.

The chain uses TRBV30 and TRBJ2-7; tentatively, D is TRBD1 (6 bases). CDR1 is GTSNPN and CDR2 is SVGIG in the germline V gene (reference sequence). The V end lost 3 bases, the J end lost 4 bases, and 10 bases lay between the germline ends. The CDR3 is 12 amino acids. As DNA, the CDR3 is TGTGCCTGGAGCCTAGGACAGTACGAGCAGTACTTC. Translated, it gives CAWSLGQYEQYF.

CDR3 amino acids: CASNTGDFLNTEAFF. CDR3 coding DNA: TGCGCCAGCAATACAGGGGACTTTTTGAACACTGAAGCTTTCTTT. V usage is TRBV10-2 and J usage is TRBJ1-1, with 7 bases lining up with TRBD1. CDR3 length: 15 amino acids. In germline, CDR1 is WSHSY, CDR2 SAAADI. V shed 7 bases, J shed 0 bases, and the junction held 8 bases outside the gene matches.

The V call is TRBV9, the J call TRBJ2-3; 9 bases map to TRBD1. This CDR3 has 17 amino acids. Germline V gives CDR1 SGDLS, CDR2 YYNGEE. Germline trimming cut 3 bases from V and 4 bases from J; bases unmatched to any gene: 12. The CDR3 DNA follows: TGTGCCAGCAGCGGATGGGACCGGGACAGGGTAGCAGATACGCAGTATTTT. Protein: CASSGWDRDRVADTQYF.

The V and J genes are TRBV25-1 and TRBJ1-5, with D possibly TRBD1 on 6 matching bases. CDR1 is MGHDK, CDR2 SYGVNS, per germline. V lost 3 bases to trimming and J lost 5 bases, with 14 bases between them. This CDR3 is 15 amino acids long. CDR3 loop: CASSDRGWEDQPQHF. Here the CDR3 DNA reads TGTGCCAGCAGTGACAGGGGCTGGGAAGATCAGCCCCAGCATTTT.

Remarks on this clone: Other DNA sequences from this sample encode an identical CDR3 as well. The genes are TRBV7-3 and TRBJ2-3; 11 bases match TRBD2. This CDR3 region has 15 residues. From germline, CDR1 is SGHTA and CDR2 FQGTGA. V was clipped by 3 bases and J by 1 base; unmatched bases: 0. The CDR3 region has the DNA TGTGCCAGCAGCTTGGGACTAGCGGGCACAGATACGCAGTATTTT. Residues: CASSLGLAGTDTQYF.